Sequencing of this T cell receptor beta chain was carried out in a study of molecular identifiers for immune sequencing clone quantification. CD8+CD4-CCR7+CD45RA+ sorting gave the naive CD8 T cells. Libraries of bulk TCR were made by previously described methods (with listed TCR primers). Each CDR3 protein is one row after TCRdb ran MiXCR on the PCR reads. The data contain under 650,000 distinct CDR3 sequences, 20% of them seen just once; the ten biggest clones take up around 0.9%. This clonotype was seen at least ten times. Trimming cost V 10 bases and J 2 bases; bases outside gene matches: 9. The CDR3 covers 14 residues. The germline V gene encodes CDR1 MDHEN and CDR2 SYDVKM.

The origin of this receptor is a human donor in good health. Some libraries in this study had Jurkat cell RNA spiked in. The chain employs TRBV28 and TRBJ2-7, with 9 bases matching TRBD1. The sample comprised naive CD8+ T cells from blood, with Jurkat cell RNA spiked in. Subset denoted: FACS-sorted CD8+CD4-CCR7+CD45RA+ naive T cells. The CDR3 DNA sequence: TGTGCCACCTCCTTGGGACAGGGCCCCTACGAGCAGTACTTC. Its translation is CATSLGQGPYEQYF.